Listed below are T cell receptor beta chains from one sample, sequenced in a study of PD-L1 blockade in urothelial cancer. Sequencing used immunoSEQ multiplex PCR; TCRdb keeps in-frame clones, though not all of them. This table has more than 70,000 clones, 70% to 90% appearing once. The sequencing here drew on PBMCs, taken around atezolizumab (anti-PD-L1) treatment. The origin of the receptors is a man between 60 and 70 years old with urothelial cancer. CDR3s include the opening cysteine and the closing phenylalanine or tryptophan. A D gene is named only where the DNA matches it firmly. Size is omitted from some rows. Given values are once, few, many or a class for expanded clones.

j_gene,d_gene,v_gene,abundance,CDR3aa,CDR3nt
TRBJ1-1,-,TRBV9,-,CASSSRLGQNTEAFF,TGTGCCAGCAGCTCCCGGTTGGGGCAGAACACTGAAGCTTTCTTT
TRBJ2-5,-,TRBV12-2,-,CASRLRFGLARYQETQYF,TGTGCAAGTCGCTTAAGGTTTGGACTAGCACGGTACCAAGAGACCCAGTACTTC
TRBJ1-2,-,TRBV5-6,-,CASSLDGRGYTF,TGTGCCAGCAGTTTGGACGGTCGTGGCTACACCTTC
TRBJ1-2,TRBD1,TRBV5-1,few,CASSLGQGEGGYTF,TGCGCCAGCAGCTTGGGCCAGGGGGAAGGTGGCTACACCTTC
TRBJ2-7,-,TRBV10-3,-,CAARQSGAGYEQYF,TGTGCCGCCCGTCAATCAGGGGCAGGCTACGAGCAGTACTTC
TRBJ1-1,-,TRBV6-5,-,CASIKMVGGTEAFF,TGTGCCAGCATAAAAATGGTGGGGGGAACTGAAGCTTTCTTT
TRBJ2-7,TRBD1,TRBV7-9,-,CASSSGQGFLHEQYF,TGTGCCAGCAGCTCGGGACAGGGCTTTCTCCACGAGCAGTACTTC
TRBJ2-5,-,TRBV19,-,CASSIGGGMGETQYF,TGTGCCAGTAGTATAGGTGGCGGGATGGGGGAGACCCAGTACTTC
TRBJ2-1,-,TRBV11-2,-,CASSLTSGPYNEQFF,TGTGCCAGCAGCTTAACCAGCGGGCCGTACAATGAGCAGTTCTTC
TRBJ1-5,TRBD1,TRBV7-2,once,CASSRTGFGNQPQHF,TGTGCCAGCAGCAGGACAGGGTTTGGCAATCAGCCCCAGCATTTT
TRBJ2-2,TRBD2,TRBV7-8,-,CASSTLGASGNAGTGELFF,TGTGCCAGCAGCACACTCGGGGCTAGCGGGAATGCAGGAACCGGGGAGCTGTTTTTT
TRBJ2-7,-,TRBV19,once,CASSMFGTLSSYEQYF,TGTGCCAGTAGTATGTTCGGGACACTCAGCTCCTACGAGCAGTACTTC
TRBJ2-1,TRBD2,TRBV4-3,-,CASSQGTSAYNEQFF,TGCGCCAGCAGCCAAGGGACTAGCGCCTACAATGAGCAGTTCTTC
TRBJ1-5,-,TRBV9,-,CASSVVSDINQPQHF,TGTGCCAGCAGCGTAGTTTCGGACATTAATCAGCCCCAGCATTTT
TRBJ1-3,-,TRBV27,once,CASSPSLTPLRGNTIYF,TGTGCCAGCAGTCCTTCCCTGACACCACTCAGAGGAAACACCATATATTTT
TRBJ1-1,TRBD1,TRBV5-1,-,CASRDRDRRFMNTEAFF,TGCGCCAGCAGGGACAGGGACAGACGCTTCATGAACACTGAAGCTTTCTTT
TRBJ2-7,TRBD2,TRBV11-2,-,CASSLDILLAGDRLLPYF,TGTGCCAGCAGCTTAGATATTCTTCTAGCGGGAGACCGGCTCCTCCCGTACTTC
TRBJ2-7,TRBD1,TRBV5-1,-,CASSWDRYEQYF,TGCGCCAGCAGCTGGGACAGATACGAGCAGTACTTC
TRBJ2-3,-,TRBV7-2,-,CASSLDRGTPQYF,TGTGCCAGCAGCTTAGATCGGGGGACCCCGCAGTATTTT
TRBJ1-2,TRBD1,TRBV18,-,CASSRDSQTNYGYTF,TGTGCCAGCTCCCGGGACAGTCAGACTAACTATGGCTACACCTTC
TRBJ2-7,TRBD1,TRBV19,-,CASSVGLRGSHEQYF,TGTGCCAGTAGTGTCGGTCTCAGGGGGTCCCACGAGCAGTACTTC
TRBJ2-7,TRBD2,TRBV6-5,-,CASSPYSGSYEQYF,TGTGCCAGCAGTCCCTATAGCGGGAGCTACGAGCAGTACTTC
TRBJ2-1,TRBD2,TRBV30,-,CAWSVSGGGNEQFF,TGTGCCTGGAGTGTATCGGGCGGGGGCAATGAGCAGTTCTTC